This TCR beta chain was identified during a study of CD8 T cells in Susac syndrome. With random hexamers, about 0.45 to 1 ug RNA was reverse transcribed. It was immunoSEQ multiplex PCR that amplified TCR beta CDR3 across 54 Vbeta and 13 Jbeta. One entry per CDR3 protein results from TCRdb running MiXCR on the immunoSEQ multiplex PCR reads. This table has approximately 280,000 distinct CDR3 sequences, 70% to 90% appearing once. Trimming cost V 1 base and J 4 bases, with 20 bases left between them. CDR1 is MGHRA and CDR2 is YSYEKL in the germline V gene. CDR3 size: 17 residues. From blood CD8+ and CD4+ T cells, the TCR beta chain was sequenced. The CD8+ and CD4+ T cells were isolated magnetically using a negative isolation approach, whereas the TEMRA cells were enriched by FACS.

The V and J genes are TRBV4-1 and TRBJ2-7; either TRBD1 or TRBD2 may supply D (5 bases each). The TCR originated in a human donor with multiple sclerosis. Sequencing input: CD8+ T cells from PBMCs. Written as DNA, the CDR3 is TGCGCCAGCAGCCAAGCGATTCCGGGACGTAGGTCTTACGAGCAGTACTTC. Amino acid sequence: CASSQAIPGRRSYEQYF.